This T cell receptor beta chain was identified in a study of CD8 T cells in Susac syndrome. There are 17 residues in the CDR3. Germline V gene lookup returns CDR1 MDHEN and CDR2 SYDVKM. The V gene end was trimmed by 3 bases and the J gene end by 2 bases; junction bases not matched to a gene: 10. Notes on the study in general: The authors acknowledged that their TCR sequencing and HLA analysis involved a relatively small number of individuals.

The RNA, roughly 0.45 to 1 ug, was put through reverse transcription using random hexamers. MiXCR was run by TCRdb on the immunoSEQ multiplex PCR reads, yielding one entry per CDR3 protein. Of around 280,000 distinct CDR3 sequences listed, roughly 81% are singletons. Peripheral blood CD8+ and CD4+ T cells were profiled by TCR beta sequencing. Each multiple sclerosis control was a treatment-naive patient with relapsing-remitting disease that was either stable or active. FACS was used to enrich TEMRA cells, whereas the CD8+ and CD4+ T cells were obtained by negative isolation. Comments on this clonotype: Its matching antigen is unknown.

This clonotype was obtained from a human donor with multiple sclerosis. The chain carries TRBV28 and TRBJ2-7, with 10 bases lining up with TRBD2. Sequenced material: CD8+ T cells from PBMCs. DNA of the CDR3: TGTGCCAGCAGTTTTTCGGGGCTAGCGGGAGTTACCTACGAGCAGTACTTC. Its protein product is CASSFSGLAGVTYEQYF.